The 17 T cell receptor beta chains in this list originate from one sample, sequenced in a study of early T cells in non-severe SARS-CoV-2 infection. MiXCR, applied by TCRdb to the 5' RACE reads, yields one record per CDR3 protein. The sample gives 50,000 to 65,000 distinct CDR3 sequences, about 8.9% of which show up once; 15% to 20% is in the top ten. What was sequenced was whole blood. Receptors originate from an adult who was a healthcare worker with PCR-confirmed SARS-CoV-2 infection or an uninfected control (not recorded which).

The table lists this clonotype with a few counts. The rearrangement joins TRBV19 to TRBJ2-5; 7 bases are a match to TRBD2. V shed 7 bases and J 2 bases; nucleotides not matched to a gene: 16. The CDR3 has 17 amino acids. The germline CDR1 and CDR2 sequences are LNHDA and SQIVND (reference sequence). As DNA, the CDR3 is TGTGCCAGTACCCCGATGGGACGAGCGGGACCTCAAGAGACCCAGTACTTC. Protein: CASTPMGRAGPQETQYF.

Ten or more counts support this clonotype. The CDR3 DNA sequence: TGTGCCAGCAGCGACGGGGTCGCCTCCTACGAGCAGTACTTC. Protein: CASSDGVASYEQYF. V and J are TRBV5-4 and TRBJ2-7; perhaps TRBD2 as D (5 bases). Germline V CDR1 and CDR2: SGHNT, YYREEE (reference sequence). The CDR3 sequence is 14 residues long. V was pared by 4 bases and J by 0 bases, with 11 bases between.

This clonotype came up many times. J is TRBJ2-5 and V is TRBV7-2; 8 positions agree with TRBD1. There are 13 residues in the CDR3. The germline CDR1 and CDR2 sequences are SGHTA and FQGNSA. Trimming took 5 bases from V and 4 from J; bases not matched to a gene: 3. CDR3 amino acids: CASSVGTGETQYF. In DNA form, the CDR3 reads TGTGCCAGCAGCGTTGGGACAGGAGAGACCCAGTACTTC.

This clonotype has at least ten counts. The genes are TRBV18 and TRBJ2-1; D might be TRBD1 (6 bases). The CDR3 contains 16 residues. The ends were cut back, 5 bases at V and 0 bases at J, with 14 bases in the middle. CDR1 KGHSH and CDR2 LQKENI come from the germline V gene. The CDR3 protein is CASSSAGQSSYNEQFF. For the CDR3, the DNA is TGTGCCAGCTCATCAGCAGGACAGAGCTCCTACAATGAGCAGTTCTTC. Variable domain in full (rest from reference TRBV18 and TRBJ2-1): NAGVMQNPRHLVRRRGQEARLRCSPMKGHSHVYWYRQLPEEGLKFMVYLQKENIIDESGMPKERFSAEFPKEGPSILRIQQVVRGDSAAYFCASSSAGQSSYNEQFFGPGTRLTVL.

This clonotype was recorded at least ten times. The rearrangement uses TRBV29-1 and TRBJ2-2; 9 bases align to TRBD1. The germline V gene has CDR1 SQVTM and CDR2 ANQGSEA. J was trimmed by 5 bases and V by 7 bases; bases with no gene match: 2. The CDR3 runs 12 residues. The chain's CDR3 is CSAGTGTGELFF. The CDR3 DNA reads as TGCAGCGCCGGGACAGGGACCGGGGAGCTGTTTTTT.

In its sample, this clonotype was seen many times. The rearrangement joins TRBV7-9 to TRBJ2-3, with a weak D call TRBD1 (6 bases). Germline CDR1 SEHNR, CDR2 FQNEAQ (reference sequence). This CDR3 region has 15 residues. The germline V and J ends were trimmed by 3 bases and 1 base, with 11 bases remaining between them. As DNA, the CDR3 is TGTGCCAGCAGCTTCCAGGACAGCCGCACAGATACGCAGTATTTT. It translates to CASSFQDSRTDTQYF.

This clonotype was seen repeatedly, ten times or more. The genes are TRBV27 and TRBJ2-1; TRBD1 matches at 7 bases. The ends lost 9 bases at V and 6 bases at J; junction bases unmatched: 11. This CDR3 comprises 14 residues. Germline V gives CDR1 MNHEY, CDR2 SMNVEV (reference sequence). This chain's CDR3 is CASTTGQVGNEQFF. In DNA, the CDR3 is TGTGCCAGTACGACCGGACAGGTTGGCAATGAGCAGTTCTTC.

The chain links TRBV28 to TRBJ1-1; D gene ambiguous. CDR1 MDHEN and CDR2 SYDVKM come from the germline V gene. The CDR3 has 12 amino acids. The germline V and J ends were trimmed by 6 bases and 5 bases, with 10 bases remaining between them. CDR3 coding DNA: TGTGCCAGCAGGGACCCTGGGACTGAAGCTTTCTTT. It codes for CASRDPGTEAFF.

In its sample, this clonotype was seen many times. J is TRBJ1-1 and V is TRBV12-3 or TRBV12-4, with D unresolved. V lost 4 bases and J 0 bases, leaving 15 bases between the germline ends. There are 16 residues in the CDR3. The CDR3, as DNA: TGTGCCAGCAGTTCCCAGTCCGGGTTGCTGAACACTGAAGCTTTCTTT. This encodes CASSSQSGLLNTEAFF.

Concerning this clonotype: The CDR3 does not close with the conserved phenylalanine or tryptophan, likely indicating a read error. J is TRBJ2-3 and V is TRBV28; 7 bases line up with TRBD1. The length of the CDR3 is 17 residues. After removal of 5 bases from V and 2 bases from J, the junction contained 13 bases not matched to a gene. The germline V gene has CDR1 MDHEN and CDR2 SYDVKM. This CDR3 reads CASSSSTKGASTDTQYS. The CDR3 DNA is TGTGCCAGCAGTAGCTCCACGAAGGGGGCCTCCACAGATACGCAGTATTCT.

The chain employs TRBV9 and TRBJ2-1; D is ambiguous. V lost 0 bases, J lost 0 bases, and 7 bases lay in between. This CDR3 region has 15 residues. Germline assignment: CDR1 SGDLS and CDR2 YYNGEE. In nucleotides, the CDR3 is TGTGCCAGCAGCGTAGCCGCCCCCTCCTACAATGAGCAGTTCTTC. It yields the protein CASSVAAPSYNEQFF.

The chain combines TRBV28 with TRBJ2-1; tentatively, D is TRBD2 (5 bases). The CDR3 is 14 amino acids. The germline CDR1 and CDR2 sequences are MDHEN and SYDVKM. Trimming cost V 7 bases and J 4 bases, with 14 bases left between them. Written as DNA, the CDR3 is TGTGCCAGCATCGCCAACGGGAAATACAATGAGCAGTTCTTC. It specifies CASIANGKYNEQFF.

The CDR3 nucleotides are TGTGCCAGCACTGACAGCCTTAATGAAAAACTGTTTTTT. Protein sequence: CASTDSLNEKLFF. The chain joins TRBV18 to TRBJ1-4; the D gene is possibly TRBD1 (5 bases). Germline V gene sequence: CDR1 KGHSH, CDR2 LQKENI. The CDR3 is made up of 13 amino acids. The V end was cut by 8 bases, the J end by 4 bases, with 11 bases between.

Only a few counts were recorded for this clonotype. This chain uses TRBV28 with TRBJ1-2, with TRBD1 as a possible D gene (6 bases). The germline gives CDR1 MDHEN, CDR2 SYDVKM. The CDR3 length is 13 residues. V lost 2 bases and J 7 bases, leaving 11 bases between the germline ends. DNA for the CDR3: TGTGCCAGCAGTTTAACTAGGGGGTCTGGCTACACCTTC. Translated, it gives CASSLTRGSGYTF.

A few counts support this clonotype. The rearrangement uses TRBV20-1 and TRBJ2-7, with D possibly matching TRBD1 (6 bases). Per germline, CDR1 DFQATT and CDR2 SNEGSKA (reference sequence). This CDR3 is 16 amino acids long. Trimming took 4 bases from V and 0 from J, leaving 19 bases between them. This CDR3 is CSATSYRARFSYEQYF. The CDR3 coding sequence is TGCAGTGCTACCTCCTACAGGGCACGGTTCTCCTACGAGCAGTACTTC.

The chain employs TRBV5-1 and TRBJ2-1; TRBD2 is a possible D gene (5 bases). The CDR3 totals 15 residues. Germline CDR1 is SGHRS and CDR2 is YFSETQ. V was trimmed by 0 bases and J by 12 bases, leaving 19 bases between them. The CDR3 reads CASSLGQLRGSGQFF. The DNA of the CDR3 is TGCGCCAGCAGCTTGGGGCAGCTCCGCGGGTCAGGGCAGTTCTTC. Using reference TRBV5-1 and TRBJ2-1 for the parts outside the CDR3, the full variable domain is KAGVTQTPRYLIKTRGQQVTLSCSPISGHRSVSWYQQTPGQGLQFLFEYFSETQRNKGNFPGRFSGRQFSNSRSEMNVSTLELGDSALYLCASSLGQLRGSGQFFGPGTRLTVL.

This clonotype came up a few times. V usage is TRBV5-8 and J usage is TRBJ2-3; 7 bases match TRBD2. Trimming at V came to 4 bases and at J to 1 base, leaving 9 bases not matched to a gene. In germline, CDR1 is SGHTS, CDR2 YDEGEE. CDR3 size: 16 residues. The CDR3 nucleotides read TGTGCCAGCAGCCCAGGGAGGGCGGTTGGCACAGATACGCAGTATTTT. Its translation is CASSPGRAVGTDTQYF. The full variable domain, its missing parts supplied by reference TRBV5-8 and TRBJ2-3, is EAGVTQSPTHLIKTRGQQATLRCSPISGHTSVYWYQQALGLGLQFLLWYDEGEERNRGNFPPRFSGRQFPNYSSELNVNALELEDSALYLCASSPGRAVGTDTQYFGPGTRLTVL.